Below are 10 T cell receptor beta chains sequenced from a single sample in a study of CD8 T cells in ankylosing spondylitis. The study, taken as a whole, reports: Several highly homologous variants made up a TCR beta motif, and this motif appeared characteristic of ankylosing spondylitis blood.

TCRdb re-analysed the 5' RACE reads in MiXCR, keeping a single row per CDR3 protein. This table holds about 440,000 distinct CDR3 sequences, roughly a sixth found once. The antigens these receptors bind are not known. Specimen: blood, either unsorted or a sorted T cell fraction (not recorded which). The receptor set was obtained from a male donor with ankylosing spondylitis.

This clonotype was counted at least ten times. This chain joins TRBV2 and TRBJ1-6; D might be TRBD1 (6 bases). This CDR3 has 15 residues. Germline V gene data show CDR1 as SNHLY and CDR2 as FYNNEI. V was shortened by 6 bases and J by 5 bases, with 14 bases between the two germline ends. The CDR3 DNA reads as TGTGCCAGCAGCCACGGACAGATAAATAATTCACCCCTCCACTTT. Translated: CASSHGQINNSPLHF.

The gene calls are TRBV5-1 and TRBJ2-1, with TRBD1 identical over 8 bases. The J segment lost 5 bases and the V segment lost 0 bases, leaving 4 bases of the junction unmatched. Germline CDR1 is SGHRS and CDR2 is YFSETQ. The CDR3 spans 15 residues. CDR3 amino acids: CASSLGDRLDNEQFF. CDR3 DNA: TGCGCCAGCAGCTTGGGGGACAGGCTGGACAATGAGCAGTTCTTC.

The chain is built from TRBV2 and TRBJ2-7, with TRBD2 matching over 8 bases. J gave up 5 bases and V 4 bases, and 1 base lay outside the gene matches. Germline V gene lookup returns CDR1 SNHLY and CDR2 FYNNEI. The CDR3 totals 12 residues. The CDR3 nucleotides are TGTGCCAGCAGTGGGCGGGAGGACGAGCAGTACTTC. It codes for CASSGREDEQYF.

The rearrangement joins TRBV5-1 to TRBJ2-3; possibly TRBD2 for D (5 bases). From germline, CDR1 is SGHRS and CDR2 YFSETQ. V lost 4 bases to trimming and J lost 0 bases, with 15 bases between them. There are 16 residues in the CDR3. In nucleotides, the CDR3 is TGCGCCAGCAGCCCCTCAACGGGGATAAGCACAGATACGCAGTATTTT. Translation: CASSPSTGISTDTQYF.

The rearrangement links TRBV18 to TRBJ2-5; D is possibly TRBD1 (6 bases). Per the germline V gene, CDR1 is KGHSH and CDR2 is LQKENI. The CDR3 is 15 amino acids. Trimming took 3 bases from V and 3 from J, leaving 14 bases between them. Here the CDR3 DNA reads TGTGCCAGCTCACCGGCTAGGACAGAGAAAGAGACCCAGTACTTC. Its protein is CASSPARTEKETQYF.

This clonotype was recorded many times. The V call is TRBV4-2, the J call TRBJ2-1; D may correspond to TRBD1 or TRBD2 (6 bases each). Trimming left V 5 bases short and J 0 bases short, with 23 bases between. This CDR3 has 19 amino acids. Germline-derived CDR1 and CDR2 are LGHNA and YNFKEQ. The CDR3 loop reads CASSATPWRDMGSYNEQFF. The CDR3 DNA sequence: TGTGCCAGCAGCGCCACCCCATGGAGGGACATGGGCTCCTACAATGAGCAGTTCTTC.

This clonotype was observed many times. CDR3 coding DNA: TGCAGTGCGGGGGGGGCGGGAGCAGATACGCAGTATTTT. This encodes CSAGGAGADTQYF. The chain has TRBV20-1 and TRBJ2-3; a possible D gene is TRBD2 (7 bases). Germline V gene lookup returns CDR1 DFQATT and CDR2 SNEGSKA (reference sequence). The CDR3 covers 13 residues. The V and J ends lost 6 bases and 4 bases respectively, with 14 bases between them.

This clonotype was found many times. The chain employs TRBV12-3 or TRBV12-4 and TRBJ2-1, with TRBD1 identical over 9 bases. The CDR3 is 14 amino acids. V lost 4 bases and J lost 5; bases outside the gene matches: 3. CDR3 sequence reads: CASSSWTGDNEQFF. DNA of the CDR3: TGTGCCAGCAGTTCATGGACAGGGGACAATGAGCAGTTCTTC.

The rearrangement joins TRBV3-1 to TRBJ2-2; D tentatively fits TRBD1 or TRBD2 (6 bases each). This CDR3 contains 16 residues. The V end lost 4 bases, the J end lost 0 bases, and 12 bases lay between the germline ends. Per the germline V gene, CDR1 is LGHDT and CDR2 is YNNKEL (reference sequence). The CDR3 sequence is CASSPTGAANTGELFF. CDR3 coding DNA: TGTGCCAGCAGCCCCACGGGGGCCGCGAACACCGGGGAGCTGTTTTTT. Full variable domain (outside the CDR3, taken from reference TRBV3-1 and TRBJ2-2): DTAVSQTPKYLVTQMGNDKSIKCEQNLGHDTMYWYKQDSKKFLKIMFSYNNKELIINETVPNRFSPKSPDKAHLNLHINSLELGDSAVYFCASSPTGAANTGELFFGEGSRLTVL.

This clonotype was counted between two and nine times. This chain links TRBV11-3 with TRBJ2-4; no definite D call. The CDR3 extends over 13 amino acids. V was clipped by 5 bases and J by 9 bases, with 14 bases between them. Germline V gives CDR1 SGHNT, CDR2 YENEEA. The CDR3, as DNA: TGTGCCAGCAGCCGGCCCCCCTCAGGCATTCAGTACTTC. Translation gives CASSRPPSGIQYF.